The clone carrying this T cell receptor beta chain appeared a few times. What it recognizes is unknown. All patients reached thyroid surgery having received no treatment beforehand. The source of the sample is a study of metastatic and nonmetastatic thyroid tumors. Study overall: Thyroid patients, malignant and benign, had repertoires compared across blood and tumor or nodule tissue.

Under the authors' procedure: Clinicopathological groups of papillary thyroid cancer showed CDR3 differences that were used to build a distant-metastasis classifier. TCRdb called clones again from the PCR reads with MiXCR. TCRdb, not the authors, supplied the V and J calls. The repertoire holds about 69,000 clones, with approximately 15% as singletons. In germline, CDR1 is MDHEN, CDR2 SYDVKM. V lost 6 bases, J lost 0 bases, and 9 bases stayed unmatched. The CDR3 covers 17 residues. Whole-study findings and limits: Malignant thyroid tumors reportedly had TCR beta diversity that was significantly higher than in benign nodules, in blood and tumor.

Input material: blood. This sequence originates from a male donor with papillary thyroid cancer or a benign thyroid nodule (not recorded which). Some clones in this sample may be carry-over from other donors' samples. The rearrangement uses TRBV28 and TRBJ1-3, with 9 bases lining up with TRBD1. DNA for the CDR3: TGTGCCAGCAGCGAACGACCGGGACAGGGCTCTGGAAACACCATATATTTT. It codes for CASSERPGQGSGNTIYF.